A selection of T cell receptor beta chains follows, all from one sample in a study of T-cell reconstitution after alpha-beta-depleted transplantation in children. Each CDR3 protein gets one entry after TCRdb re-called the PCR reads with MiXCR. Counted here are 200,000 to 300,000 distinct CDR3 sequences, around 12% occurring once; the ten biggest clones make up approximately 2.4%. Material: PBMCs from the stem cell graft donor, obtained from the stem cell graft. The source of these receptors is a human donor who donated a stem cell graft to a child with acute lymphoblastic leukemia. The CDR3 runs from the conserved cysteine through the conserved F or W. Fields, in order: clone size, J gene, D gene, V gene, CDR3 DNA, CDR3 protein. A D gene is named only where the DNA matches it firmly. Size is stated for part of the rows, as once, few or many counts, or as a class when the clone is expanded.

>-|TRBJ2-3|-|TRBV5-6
TGTGCCAGCAGCTCCAACTATAAGACCGAAGCAGATACGCAGTATTTT
CASSSNYKTEADTQYF
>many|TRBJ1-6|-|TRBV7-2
TGTGCCAGCAGCGTACGGGTTGGATCACCCCTCCACTTT
CASSVRVGSPLHF
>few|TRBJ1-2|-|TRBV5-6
TGTGCCAGCAGCACCACAGGGTTGGGCACCTTC
CASSTTGLGTF
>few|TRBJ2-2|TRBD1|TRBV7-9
TGTGCCAGCCTCACCCCCTCGGGGACAGGCGGAAGGGAGCTGTTTTTT
CASLTPSGTGGRELFF
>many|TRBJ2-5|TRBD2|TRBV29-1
TGCAGCGTTGCAAAGGGGACTAGCGGGTACGGAGAGACCCAGTACTTC
CSVAKGTSGYGETQYF
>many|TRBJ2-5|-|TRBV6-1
TGTGCCAGCAGGACAAACACTAGGACCCAGTACTTC
CASRTNTRTQYF
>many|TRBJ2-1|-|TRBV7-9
TGTGCCAGCAGCTCCGGTATCGGACATTTGAACGAGCAGTTCTTC
CASSSGIGHLNEQFF
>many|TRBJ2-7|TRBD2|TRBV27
TGTGCCAGCAGTTTATCCTGGGGACTAGATCAGGACGAGCAGTACTTC
CASSLSWGLDQDEQYF
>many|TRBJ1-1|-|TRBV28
TGTGCCAGCATACTCATGGGACCACAGGGAGGGGGCACTGAAGCTTTCTTT
CASILMGPQGGGTEAFF
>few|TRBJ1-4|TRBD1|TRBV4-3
TGCGCCAGCAGCCAAGATTCCCCAGGGGGAGGGGAAAAACTGTTTTTT
CASSQDSPGGGEKLFF
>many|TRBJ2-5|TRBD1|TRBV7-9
TGTGCCAGTGAGACAGGGGCAATGGAAGAGACCCAGTACTTC
CASETGAMEETQYF
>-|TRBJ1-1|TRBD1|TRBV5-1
TGCGCCAGCAGCTCTGGACAGGGGGCAAGTGATGGTGAAGCTTTCTTT
CASSSGQGASDGEAFF
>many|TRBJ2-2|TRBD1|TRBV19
TGTGCCGCCACCGGGACAGGGGCCGGGGAGCTGTTTTTT
CAATGTGAGELFF
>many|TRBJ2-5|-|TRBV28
TGTGCCAGCAGTAGCTACAGGGTTGGGCAAGAGACCCAGTACTTC
CASSSYRVGQETQYF
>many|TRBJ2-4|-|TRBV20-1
TGCAGTGCTAGTGTCCCCGGCATTCAGTACTTC
CSASVPGIQYF
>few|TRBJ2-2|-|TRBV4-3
TGCGCCAGCAGCCAGCAGACCGGGCCACATACCACCGGGGAGCTGTTTTTT
CASSQQTGPHTTGELFF
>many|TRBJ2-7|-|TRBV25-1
TGTGCCAGCAGTCTTACAAGCTACGAGCAGTACTTC
CASSLTSYEQYF
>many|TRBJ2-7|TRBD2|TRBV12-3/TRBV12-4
TGTGCCAGCAGCCGCGGGAGTACCTACGAGCAGTACTTC
CASSRGSTYEQYF
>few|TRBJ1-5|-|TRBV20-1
TGCAGTGCTAGAGTTCAGGGGATCTGGGGGAGCAATCAGCCCCAGCATTTT
CSARVQGIWGSNQPQHF
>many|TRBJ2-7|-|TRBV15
TGTGCCACCAGCAGAGACCCGACCTACGAGCAGTACTTC
CATSRDPTYEQYF
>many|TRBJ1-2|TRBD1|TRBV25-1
TGTGCCAGCAGGAGGACAGGGCGCGACGGCTACACCTTC
CASRRTGRDGYTF
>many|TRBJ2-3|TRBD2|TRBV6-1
TGTGCCAGCAGTGTTGGAGGGACTACTAGCACAGATACGCAGTATTTT
CASSVGGTTSTDTQYF
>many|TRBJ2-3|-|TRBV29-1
TGCAGCGCCGGCGGGAGCACAGATACGCAGTATTTT
CSAGGSTDTQYF
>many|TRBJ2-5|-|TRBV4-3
TGCGCCAGCAGCACCACTTTGGGGATGGAGACCCAGTACTTC
CASSTTLGMETQYF
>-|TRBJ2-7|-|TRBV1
TGCACCAGCAGCGACGTTTCCTACGAGCAGTACTTC
CTSSDVSYEQYF
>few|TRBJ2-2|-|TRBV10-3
TGTGCCATCAGTGAGTCACAGGGTGTTTGGACCGGGGAGCTGTTTTTT
CAISESQGVWTGELFF
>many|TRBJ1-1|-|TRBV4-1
TGCGCCAGCAGCCGGATAGGGCGCGGTACTGAAGCTTTCTTT
CASSRIGRGTEAFF
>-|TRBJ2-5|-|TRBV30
TGTGCTGGGCGGGTTGCGGGGACCCAGTACTTC
CAGRVAGTQYF